These T cell receptor beta chains were read from a single sample in a study of OX40 agonist ivuxolimab in advanced cancers. Produced via immunoSEQ multiplex PCR; TCRdb's table is partial and in-frame only. The profile covers about 50,000 clones, with over 80% appearing a single time and over 3.5% taken by the ten largest. Sample: CD4+ or CD8+ T cells sorted from blood, taken in a trial of the OX40 agonist ivuxolimab. These receptors were collected from an adult with an advanced solid tumor such as melanoma, head and neck, liver or kidney cancer. Both conserved end residues are part of each CDR3. D genes are given only for firm matches. The listing skips clone size in some rows; elsewhere it reads once, few, many or a size class.

- | - | TRBJ2-3 | TRBV5-4 | TGTGCCAGCAGCTTGGCCACAGGTCGGACAGATACGCAGTATTTT | CASSLATGRTDTQYF
- | TRBD1 | TRBJ1-3 | TRBV18 | TGTGCCAGCTCATCCTACAGGGGGACCGGAGGAACCATATATTTT | CASSSYRGTGGTIYF
few | - | TRBJ1-1 | TRBV7-9 | TGTGCCAGCAGCTCCCTGATGGAAGCTTTCTTT | CASSSLMEAFF
- | - | TRBJ1-4 | TRBV7-9 | TGTGCCAGCAGCTTAGGGTTTCGTGGAACTAATGAAAAACTGTTTTTT | CASSLGFRGTNEKLFF
- | - | TRBJ1-5 | TRBV29-1 | TGCAGCGTCGCCACGGGGGGGGGCAATCAGCCCCAGCATTTT | CSVATGGGNQPQHF
- | - | TRBJ2-7 | TRBV7-9 | TGTGCCAGCAGCTCGAGGGACACCTTGACCTACGAGCAGTACTTC | CASSSRDTLTYEQYF
- | - | TRBJ2-5 | TRBV6-5 | TGTGCCAGCAAGGGGACGGTATCAGAGACCCAGTACTTC | CASKGTVSETQYF
few | - | TRBJ1-6 | TRBV6-1 | TGTGCCAGCAGTGGCCGGGGAAGGAGCTCCTATAATTCACCCCTCCACTTT | CASSGRGRSSYNSPLHF
- | - | TRBJ1-3 | TRBV7-2 | TGTGCCTCACGGACGGGCAACTCTGGAAACACCATATATTTT | CASRTGNSGNTIYF
- | - | TRBJ2-7 | TRBV15 | TGTGCCACCAGCAGCTCCCACGGAGGGCAGTACTTC | CATSSSHGGQYF
- | - | TRBJ2-7 | TRBV10-3 | TGTGCCATCAGTGAGGGTACCTACGAGCAGTACTTC | CAISEGTYEQYF
once | - | TRBJ2-7 | TRBV18 | TGTGCCAGCTCAGCGGGACAAACCTACGAGCAGTACTTC | CASSAGQTYEQYF
- | - | TRBJ1-5 | TRBV7-9 | TGTGCCAGCAGCTTTGGGTGGGATCAGCCCCAGCATTTT | CASSFGWDQPQHF
- | TRBD1 | TRBJ2-1 | TRBV7-2 | TGTGCCAGCAGCTTACTTTATCCGGGACAGGGGGCGGATGAGCAGTTCTTC | CASSLLYPGQGADEQFF
- | TRBD2 | TRBJ2-5 | TRBV6-1 | TGTGCCAGCAGTGAACACCCGGGGGGGGCCGTAGGGAAAGAGACCCAGTACTTC | CASSEHPGGAVGKETQYF
once | - | TRBJ2-1 | TRBV10-3 | TGTGCCATCAGCTCGGGACGGGACAATGAGCAGTTCTTC | CAISSGRDNEQFF
- | - | TRBJ2-7 | TRBV7-2 | TGTGCCAGCAGGAAACCAGGGTCAGCAGAGTACGAGCAGTACTTC | CASRKPGSAEYEQYF
- | - | TRBJ1-3 | TRBV19 | TGTGCCAGTAGTATAGGGCCATACTCTGGAAACACCATATATTTT | CASSIGPYSGNTIYF
- | - | TRBJ2-7 | TRBV10-3 | TGTGCCATCAGCCCGCAGTCTCCCGAGCAGTACTTC | CAISPQSPEQYF
- | - | TRBJ2-7 | TRBV19 | TGTGCCAGTAGTACCGAGGGAGGATACGAGCAGTACTTC | CASSTEGGYEQYF
- | - | TRBJ1-4 | TRBV7-2 | TGTGCCAGCAGCTCCGATTCAACTAATGAAAAACTGTTTTTT | CASSSDSTNEKLFF
few | - | TRBJ1-5 | TRBV28 | TGTGCCAGCAGTTCGGGAAATCAGCCCCAGCATTTT | CASSSGNQPQHF
- | TRBD1 | TRBJ2-2 | TRBV2 | TGTGCCAGCCTAGGACAGGCGAACACCGGGGAGCTGTTTTTT | CASLGQANTGELFF
- | TRBD1 | TRBJ2-6 | TRBV10-3 | TGTGCCATCAGTGAGGGGACAGGGTCCGGGGCCAACGTCCTGACTTTC | CAISEGTGSGANVLTF